Following are 16 T cell receptor beta chains from one sample sequenced in a study of early T cells in non-severe SARS-CoV-2 infection. TCRdb processed the 5' RACE reads anew with MiXCR; each CDR3 protein has one entry. Of roughly 48,000 distinct CDR3 sequences listed, around 7.5% are singletons. The sequenced sample was whole blood. The receptors were sampled from an adult who was a healthcare worker with PCR-confirmed SARS-CoV-2 infection or an uninfected control (not recorded which).

By frequency in the sample, this clonotype is medium-sized. The chain combines TRBV5-1 with TRBJ2-3, with D perhaps TRBD1 (6 bases). CDR1 and CDR2 from the germline V gene are SGHRS and YFSETQ. Trimming took 0 bases from V and 4 from J, leaving 15 bases between them. The CDR3 is 16 amino acids. DNA for the CDR3: TGCGCCAGCAGCTTGGAGGAGCAGGGGCAAGCAGATACGCAGTATTTT. Its protein product is CASSLEEQGQADTQYF.

In this sample, this clonotype turned up a few times. The genes are TRBV6-1 and TRBJ1-5; 11 bases line up with TRBD1. The germline V gene has CDR1 MNHNS and CDR2 SASEGT. The trim removed 11 bases at V and 2 bases at J, leaving 2 bases unmatched. This CDR3 has 13 amino acids. The chain's CDR3 is CAGQGARNQPQHF. The DNA for the CDR3 is TGTGCCGGACAGGGGGCGCGCAATCAGCCCCAGCATTTT.

This clonotype was observed a few times. The chain recombines TRBV7-9 with TRBJ2-7; D not resolved. This CDR3 contains 15 residues. Trimming removed 5 bases from V and 4 bases from J, with 18 bases in between. Germline V gene sequence: CDR1 SEHNR, CDR2 FQNEAQ (reference sequence). In DNA, the CDR3 is TGTGCCAGCAGCCCTGACGGGCAAACCATTTACGAGCAGTACTTC. This gives the protein CASSPDGQTIYEQYF.

This clonotype was counted many times. The CDR3 DNA reads as TGTGCCAGCTCACTCCCGTGGGGAGACACTGAAGCTTTCTTT. This gives the protein CASSLPWGDTEAFF. This chain joins TRBV18 and TRBJ1-1; no clear D gene. Germline CDR1 is KGHSH and CDR2 is LQKENI. This CDR3 comprises 14 residues. Trimming stripped 4 bases from V and 3 bases from J, with 12 bases between. The variable domain in full, with the rest retrieved from reference TRBV18 and TRBJ1-1, is NAGVMQNPRHLVRRRGQEARLRCSPMKGHSHVYWYRQLPEEGLKFMVYLQKENIIDESGMPKERFSAEFPKEGPSILRIQQVVRGDSAAYFCASSLPWGDTEAFFGQGTRLTVV.

The chain joins TRBV12-3 or TRBV12-4 to TRBJ1-5; the D is unclear. CDR3 length equals 13 residues. Trimming removed 3 bases at V and 7 bases at J, with 10 bases between. The DNA for the CDR3 is TGTGCCAGCAGTTTCAAGGTAGGACAGCCCCAGCATTTT. It specifies CASSFKVGQPQHF.

The sample holds many counts of this clonotype. V is TRBV2 and J is TRBJ2-7; D tentatively fits TRBD1 or TRBD2 (5 bases each). CDR3 length: 13 amino acids. Per the germline V gene, CDR1 is SNHLY and CDR2 is FYNNEI. V was pared by 8 bases and J by 0 bases, with 11 bases between. The CDR3, as DNA: TGTGCCAGCCGCCGGGACGGCTCCTACGAGCAGTACTTC. Its translation is CASRRDGSYEQYF.

The chain employs TRBV7-9 and TRBJ1-2; tentative D call: TRBD1 (6 bases). Trimming removed 6 bases at V and 3 bases at J, with 20 bases between. There are 16 residues in the CDR3. Looked up from germline, CDR1 is SEHNR and CDR2 is FQNEAQ (reference sequence). CDR3 DNA sequence: TGTGCCAGCAGGCCAAAGGACAGTCGAGGGGACTATGGCTACACCTTC. It yields the protein CASRPKDSRGDYGYTF.

The chain uses TRBV10-3 and TRBJ1-6, with D unresolved. This CDR3 spans 13 amino acids. The V end was cut by 0 bases, the J end by 13 bases, with 10 bases between. The germline gives CDR1 ENHRY, CDR2 SYGVKD. In DNA form, the CDR3 reads TGTGCCATCAGTGAGTCGACGAGTGCGCCCCTCCACTTT. Residues: CAISESTSAPLHF.

In its sample, this clonotype was seen many times. CDR3 sequence: CAISRSYNEQFF. The CDR3 DNA is TGTGCCATCAGCCGTTCCTACAATGAGCAGTTCTTC. The chain links TRBV10-3 to TRBJ2-1; D ambiguous. CDR1 and CDR2 (germline): ENHRY, SYGVKD. There are 12 residues in the CDR3. Trimming left V 6 bases short and J 1 base short, with 4 bases between.

This clonotype was seen ten or more times. The J gene is TRBJ1-1, the V gene TRBV12-3 or TRBV12-4; TRBD1 is a possible D gene (6 bases). This CDR3 spans 15 amino acids. V was pared by 6 bases and J by 1 base, with 15 bases between. The CDR3 nucleotides are TGTGCCAGCAGCTACGCTGGACAGCAGAACACTGAAGCTTTCTTT. Translated: CASSYAGQQNTEAFF.

This chain uses TRBV27 with TRBJ2-3; maybe TRBD2 (7 bases). CDR1 and CDR2 from the germline V gene are MNHEY and SMNVEV (reference sequence). Trimming left V 5 bases short and J 5 bases short, with 14 bases between. The CDR3 is 14 residues long. The CDR3 loop reads CASSPRGAGDTQYF. CDR3 DNA sequence: TGTGCCAGCAGTCCTCGGGGGGCTGGAGATACGCAGTATTTT.

The sample holds many counts of this clonotype. At one boundary the junction diverges from the germline segment, which might be a read error. The genes are TRBV20-1 and TRBJ2-5; 10 bases agree with TRBD1. Germline loops: CDR1 DFQATT, CDR2 SNEGSKA (reference sequence). The CDR3 is made up of 14 amino acids. The CDR3 here is CSARKGQGQGTQYF. CDR3 sequence (DNA): TGCAGTGCTAGAAAGGGACAGGGGCAAGGGACCCAGTACTTC.

This clonotype was recorded at least ten times. The V call is TRBV11-3, the J call TRBJ2-3, with D possibly called TRBD1 or TRBD2 (5 bases each). Between the trimmed V and J ends, which lost 6 bases and 2 bases, there was a span of 18 bases. The CDR3 has 16 amino acids. The V gene's germline CDR1 is SGHNT and CDR2 YENEEA. CDR3 in amino acids: CASRLRGAGITDTQYF. As DNA, the CDR3 is TGTGCCAGCAGACTCCGTGGGGCGGGCATCACAGATACGCAGTATTTT.

This clonotype was picked up many times. This CDR3 reads CASSRQGGEAFF. CDR3 sequence (DNA): TGTGCCAGCAGCCGACAGGGAGGTGAAGCTTTCTTT. V usage is TRBV7-2 and J usage is TRBJ1-1, with 7 positions matching TRBD1. The germline CDR1 and CDR2 sequences are SGHTA and FQGNSA. CDR3 length equals 12 residues. Unmatched junction bases numbered 4, after V lost 5 bases and J lost 7 bases.

This clonotype was observed at least ten times. The gene calls are TRBV6-2 or TRBV6-3 and TRBJ2-1; D gene ambiguous. V was pared by 2 bases and J by 6 bases, with 14 bases between. This CDR3 is built from 15 residues. Germline V gene data show CDR1 as MNHEY and CDR2 as SVGEGT. The CDR3 sequence: CASSYNALSSNEQFF. The DNA for the CDR3 is TGTGCCAGCAGTTACAACGCCCTTTCTAGCAATGAGCAGTTCTTC.

This clonotype was seen a few times. The chain carries TRBV28 and TRBJ1-5, with D tentatively TRBD1 (6 bases). V gave up 9 bases and J gave up 0 bases, with 9 bases separating them. Per the germline V gene, CDR1 is MDHEN and CDR2 is SYDVKM. The CDR3 is 13 residues long. CDR3 residues: CASKQGSNQPQHF. As DNA, the CDR3 is TGTGCCAGTAAACAGGGTAGCAATCAGCCCCAGCATTTT.